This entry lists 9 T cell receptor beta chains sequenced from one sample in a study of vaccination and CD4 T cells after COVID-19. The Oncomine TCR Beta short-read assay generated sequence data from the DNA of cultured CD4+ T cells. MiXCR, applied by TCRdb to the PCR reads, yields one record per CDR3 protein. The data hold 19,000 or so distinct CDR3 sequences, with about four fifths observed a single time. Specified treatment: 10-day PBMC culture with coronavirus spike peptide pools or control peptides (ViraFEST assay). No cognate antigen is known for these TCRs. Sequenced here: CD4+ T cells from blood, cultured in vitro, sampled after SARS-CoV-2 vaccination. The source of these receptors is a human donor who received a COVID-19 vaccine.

The CDR3 DNA reads as TGTGCCAGCAGCTTTAAGAATCGAGCAGGGGGTCACGAGCAGTACTTC. Protein: CASSFKNRAGGHEQYF. The chain combines TRBV7-9 with TRBJ2-7; 7 nucleotides match TRBD1. CDR1 SEHNR and CDR2 FQNEAQ come from the germline V gene (reference sequence). This CDR3 contains 16 residues. V gave up 3 bases and J gave up 5 bases; unmatched junction bases: 13. The entire variable domain, with the rest obtained from reference TRBV7-9 and TRBJ2-7, is as follows: DTGVSQNPRHKITKRGQNVTFRCDPISEHNRLYWYRQTLGQGPEFLTYFQNEAQLEKSRLLSDRFSAERPKGSFSTLEIQRTEQGDSAMYLCASSFKNRAGGHEQYFGPGTRLTVT.

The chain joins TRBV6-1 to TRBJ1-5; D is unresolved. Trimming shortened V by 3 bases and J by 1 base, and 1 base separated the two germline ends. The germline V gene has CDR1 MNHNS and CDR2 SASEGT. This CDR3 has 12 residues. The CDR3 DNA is TGTGCCAGCAGTGAGAGCAATCAGCCCCAGCATTTT. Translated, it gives CASSESNQPQHF.

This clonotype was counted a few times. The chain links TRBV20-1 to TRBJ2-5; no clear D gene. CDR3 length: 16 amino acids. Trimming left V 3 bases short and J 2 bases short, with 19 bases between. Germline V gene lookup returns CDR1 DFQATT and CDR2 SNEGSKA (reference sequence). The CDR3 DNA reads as TGCAGTGCTAGGCACCCGTTCCGACAACAACAAGAGACCCAGTACTTC. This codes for CSARHPFRQQQETQYF.

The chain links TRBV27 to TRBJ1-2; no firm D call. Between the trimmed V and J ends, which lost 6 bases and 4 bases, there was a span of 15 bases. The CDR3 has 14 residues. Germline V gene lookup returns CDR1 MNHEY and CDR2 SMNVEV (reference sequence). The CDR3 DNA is TGTGCCAGCAGCCCGCTGGGAGGGCCCTATGGCTACACCTTC. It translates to CASSPLGGPYGYTF.

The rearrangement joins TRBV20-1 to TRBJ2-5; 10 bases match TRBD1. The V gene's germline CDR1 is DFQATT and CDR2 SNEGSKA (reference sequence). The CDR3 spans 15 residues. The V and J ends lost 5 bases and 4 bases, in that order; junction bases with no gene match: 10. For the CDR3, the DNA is TGCAGTGCTCTACCAGGGACAGGGGTGAGAGAGACCCAGTACTTC. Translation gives CSALPGTGVRETQYF.

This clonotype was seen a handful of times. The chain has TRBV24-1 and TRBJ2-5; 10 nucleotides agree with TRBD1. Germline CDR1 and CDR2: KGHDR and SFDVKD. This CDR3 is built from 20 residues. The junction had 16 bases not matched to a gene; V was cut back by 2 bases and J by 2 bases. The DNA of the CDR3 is TGTGCCACCAGTGATTGGCGCACCGGGACAGGGGAACAACAACAAGAGACCCAGTACTTC. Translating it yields CATSDWRTGTGEQQQETQYF.

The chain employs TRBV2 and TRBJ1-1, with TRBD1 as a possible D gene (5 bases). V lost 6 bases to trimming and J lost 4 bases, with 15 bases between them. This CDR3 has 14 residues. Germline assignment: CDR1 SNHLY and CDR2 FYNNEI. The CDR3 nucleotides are TGTGCCAGCAGGGAGGGGTTAACTACCACTGAAGCTTTCTTT. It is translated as CASREGLTTTEAFF.

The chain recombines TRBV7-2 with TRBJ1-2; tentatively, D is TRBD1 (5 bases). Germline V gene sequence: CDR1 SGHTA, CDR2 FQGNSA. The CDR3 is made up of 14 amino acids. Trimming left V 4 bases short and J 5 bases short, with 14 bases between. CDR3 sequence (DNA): TGTGCCAGCAGCTCCCCCCAGGGTCTATATGGCTACACCTTC. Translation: CASSSPQGLYGYTF. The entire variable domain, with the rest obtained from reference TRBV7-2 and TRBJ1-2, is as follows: GAGVSQSPSNKVTEKGKDVELRCDPISGHTALYWYRQSLGQGLEFLIYFQGNSAPDKSGLPSDRFSAERTGGSVSTLTIQRTQQEDSAVYLCASSSPQGLYGYTFGSGTRLTVV.

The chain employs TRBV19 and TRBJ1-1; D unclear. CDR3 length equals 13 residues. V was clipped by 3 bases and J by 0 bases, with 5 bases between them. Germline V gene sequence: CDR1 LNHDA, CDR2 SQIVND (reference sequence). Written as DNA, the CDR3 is TGTGCCAGTAGTATGTCGTTGAACACTGAAGCTTTCTTT. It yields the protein CASSMSLNTEAFF.